This T cell receptor beta chain was obtained from a study of tumor-infiltrating lymphocytes in glioblastoma multiforme (dated by TCRdb to the late 2010s). As for the study more broadly: Whether intratumoral genomic heterogeneity fosters TIL diversity was tested through joint investigation of somatic mutations, TIL diversity and immune response activity. General conclusions and limits of the study: Because T cells carry unequal numbers of TCR transcripts, RNA-based TCR sequencing may distort clone frequencies. Generalizability is limited because the TCR and somatic mutation analysis included only one glioblastoma patient. T cells were not sorted into functional subsets, and such sorting was noted by the authors as a future improvement.

A modified ARM-PCR protocol with multiple V-beta primers and a C-beta primer was used to build TCRB libraries from RNA via three nested multiplex PCR rounds. TCRB-specific cDNA was synthesized from 0.45 to 0.65 ug total RNA with ProtoScript II Reverse Transcriptase and a C-beta primer. The description of the TCRB libraries did not include any unique molecular identifiers. The third PCR added barcodes and adapters over approximately 25 cycles with Deep VentR (exo-) polymerase, followed by gel purification of 250-500 bp bands. TCRB libraries were sequenced on an Illumina HiSeq 2500 with 250 bp paired-end reads. The source study handled its data this way. The reads were cleaned with Trimmomatic, merged with FLASH and assigned V, D and J segments with MiGEC before being analyzed in VDJtools. VDJtools was used to calculate the Shannon-Wiener diversity index, which quantified repertoire diversity. In-frame beta chains were kept once TCRdb had trimmed the public reads at Q25 with fastp and called clones with MiXCR. Rows are combined by CDR3 protein, so each entry shows the most common genes and DNA. It is TCRdb's table, rather than the study itself, that gives the V and J calls and clone size. For this sample the table gives 15,000 or so distinct CDR3 sequences, of which 70% to 75% were detected only once. The ten largest clones add up to less than 50% of the sample.

The AllPrep DNA/RNA mini kit was used to purify genomic DNA and total RNA simultaneously from each of the ten or so tumor samples. Every RNA sample had an RNA integrity number above 6.5 and an OD 260/280 ratio above 1.9. By how much of the sample it makes up, this clonotype is large (0.1 to 1%). This receptor's antigen is unknown. No base quality information exists; no much larger clone differs at one position. Including the terminal cysteine and phenylalanine, the CDR3 comprises 15 residues. Just CDR3 DNA is preserved here, 45 bases in frame from base 1. V is reduced by 2 bases and J by 4 bases, leaving a spacing of 13 bases between them. CDR1 and CDR2 are read off the germline V gene as WSHSY and SAAADI.

The rearrangement joined TRBV10-2 to TRBJ2-3; a weak D assignment points to TRBD1 (6 bases agree). This sequence was found in a male donor with glioblastoma. The sample comprised brain tumor tissue. For the CDR3, the sequence is CASSEAGAGADTQYF. The nucleotide sequence reads TGCGCCAGCAGTGAGGCAGGGGCCGGGGCAGATACGCAGTATTTT.